This TCR beta chain was identified during a study of regulatory T cells in long-lasting Graves disease. Regarding time point: newly diagnosed GD, antithyroid drugs for less than 3 months. PBMCs were the source of the RNA used for TCR sequencing. The patients were enrolled through endocrinology in Xi'an, China. iRepertoire HTBI primers and Arm-PCR of CDR3 regions built TCR beta libraries. TCRdb reanalysed the multiplex PCR reads using MiXCR and keeps one entry per CDR3 protein. The repertoire holds approximately 470,000 distinct CDR3 sequences, with roughly 16% as singletons. The CDR3 is made up of 16 amino acids. V shed 6 bases and J shed 6 bases, with 27 bases lying between them. Germline V gene data show CDR1 as SQVTM and CDR2 as ANQGSEA. The same sample was also used in a study of T cells in Graves' hyperthyroidism and ophthalmopathy.

The source was peripheral blood mononuclear cells (PBMCs), collected at new diagnosis, from a patient treated with antithyroid drugs. The J gene is TRBJ2-7, the V gene TRBV29-1; D not resolved. The origin of this receptor is a man aged 35 to 55 with Graves disease. The CDR3 sequence: CSVSASAGRNQGEQYF. In DNA form, the CDR3 reads TGCAGCGTCTCCGCCAGCGCAGGACGGAATCAAGGCGAGCAGTACTTC.